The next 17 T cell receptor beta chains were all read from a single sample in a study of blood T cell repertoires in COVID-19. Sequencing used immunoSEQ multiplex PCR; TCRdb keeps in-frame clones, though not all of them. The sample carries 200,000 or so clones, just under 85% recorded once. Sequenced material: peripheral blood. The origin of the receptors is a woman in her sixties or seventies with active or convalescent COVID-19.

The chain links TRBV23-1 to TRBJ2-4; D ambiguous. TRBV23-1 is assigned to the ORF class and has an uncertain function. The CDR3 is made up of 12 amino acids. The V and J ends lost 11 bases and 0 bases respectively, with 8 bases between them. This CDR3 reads CAALLAKNIQYF. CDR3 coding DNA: TGCGCCGCGTTGCTAGCCAAAAACATTCAGTACTTC.

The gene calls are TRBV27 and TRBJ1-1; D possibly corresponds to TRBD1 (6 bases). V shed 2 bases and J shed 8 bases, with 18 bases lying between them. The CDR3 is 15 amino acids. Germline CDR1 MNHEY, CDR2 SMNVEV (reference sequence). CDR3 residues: CASSLQAGANEEAFF. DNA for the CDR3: TGTGCCAGCAGTTTACAGGCAGGGGCTAACGAGGAAGCTTTCTTT.

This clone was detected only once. The CDR3 region is CASRRNRGWDTGELFF. The CDR3 nucleotides read TGTGCCAGCAGAAGAAACAGGGGGTGGGACACCGGGGAGCTGTTTTTT. The J gene is TRBJ2-2, the V gene TRBV5-8; the match to TRBD1 covers 8 bases. CDR3 length equals 16 residues. CDR1 is SGHTS, CDR2 YDEGEE, per germline. The junction had 9 bases not matched to a gene; V was cut back by 5 bases and J by 3 bases.

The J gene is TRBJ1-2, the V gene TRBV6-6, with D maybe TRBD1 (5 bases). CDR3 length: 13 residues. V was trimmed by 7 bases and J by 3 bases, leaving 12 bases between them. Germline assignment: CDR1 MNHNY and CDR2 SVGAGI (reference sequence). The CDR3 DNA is TGTGCCAGCAAGACGGGAGGGGACTATGGCTACACCTTC. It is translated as CASKTGGDYGYTF.

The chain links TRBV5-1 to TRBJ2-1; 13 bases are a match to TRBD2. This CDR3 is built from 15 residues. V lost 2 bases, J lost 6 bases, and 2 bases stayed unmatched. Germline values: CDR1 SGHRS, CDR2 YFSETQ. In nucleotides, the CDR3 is TGCGCCAGCAGCTTTAGGACTAGCGGGAGCAATGAGCAGTTCTTC. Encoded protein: CASSFRTSGSNEQFF.

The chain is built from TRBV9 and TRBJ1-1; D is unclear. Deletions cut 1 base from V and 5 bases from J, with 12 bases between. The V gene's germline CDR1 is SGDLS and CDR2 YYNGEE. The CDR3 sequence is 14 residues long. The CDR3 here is CASSVTGGRTEAFF. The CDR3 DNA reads TGTGCCAGCAGCGTAACGGGTGGTCGGACTGAAGCTTTCTTT.

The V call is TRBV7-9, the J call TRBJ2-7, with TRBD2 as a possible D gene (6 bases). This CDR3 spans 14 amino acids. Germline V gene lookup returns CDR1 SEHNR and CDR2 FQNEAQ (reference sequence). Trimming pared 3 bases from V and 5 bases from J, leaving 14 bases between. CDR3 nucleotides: TGTGCCAGCAGCTTGGAGCGGGTAAGCAACGAGCAGTACTTC. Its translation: CASSLERVSNEQYF.

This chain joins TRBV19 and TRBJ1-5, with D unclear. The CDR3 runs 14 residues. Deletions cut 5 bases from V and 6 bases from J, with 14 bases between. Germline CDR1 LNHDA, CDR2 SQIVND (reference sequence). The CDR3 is CASSWEGSGQPQHF. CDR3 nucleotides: TGTGCCAGTAGTTGGGAGGGATCAGGTCAGCCCCAGCATTTT.

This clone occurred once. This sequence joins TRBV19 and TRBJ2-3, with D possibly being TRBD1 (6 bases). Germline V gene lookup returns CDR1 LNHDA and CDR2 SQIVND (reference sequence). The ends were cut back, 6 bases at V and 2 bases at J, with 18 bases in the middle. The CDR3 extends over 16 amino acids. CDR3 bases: TGTGCCAGTAGACTGAGGGGGTTCTCGAACACAGATACGCAGTATTTT. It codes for CASRLRGFSNTDTQYF.

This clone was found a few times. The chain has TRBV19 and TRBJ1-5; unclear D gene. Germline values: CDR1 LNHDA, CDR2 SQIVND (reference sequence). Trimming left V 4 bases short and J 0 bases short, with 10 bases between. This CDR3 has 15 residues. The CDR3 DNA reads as TGTGCCAGTAGTAATGGAGGTCTTAGCAATCAGCCCCAGCATTTT. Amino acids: CASSNGGLSNQPQHF. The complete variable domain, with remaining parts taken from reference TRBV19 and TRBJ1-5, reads DGGITQSPKYLFRKEGQNVTLSCEQNLNHDAMYWYRQDPGQGLRLIYYSQIVNDFQKGDIAEGYSVSREKKESFPLTVTSAQKNPTAFYLCASSNGGLSNQPQHFGDGTRLSIL.

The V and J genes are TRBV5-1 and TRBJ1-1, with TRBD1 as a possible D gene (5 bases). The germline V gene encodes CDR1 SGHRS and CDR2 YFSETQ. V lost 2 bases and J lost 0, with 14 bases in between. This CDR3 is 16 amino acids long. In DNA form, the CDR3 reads TGCGCCAGCAGCTTTCGGCAGGGTTCCCTGAACACTGAAGCTTTCTTT. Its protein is CASSFRQGSLNTEAFF.

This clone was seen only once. The CDR3 region is CASRSPRQGKIGELFF. The CDR3 region has the DNA TGTGCCAGCAGAAGCCCCCGACAGGGGAAGATCGGGGAGCTGTTTTTT. The genes are TRBV7-2 and TRBJ2-2; 8 nucleotides match TRBD1. J was trimmed by 7 bases and V by 6 bases; bases with no gene match: 13. CDR1 and CDR2 from the germline V gene are SGHTA and FQGNSA. This CDR3 has 16 amino acids.

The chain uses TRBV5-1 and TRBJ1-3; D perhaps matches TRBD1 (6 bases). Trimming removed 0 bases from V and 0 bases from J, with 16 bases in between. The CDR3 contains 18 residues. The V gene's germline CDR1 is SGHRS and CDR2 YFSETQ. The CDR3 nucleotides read TGCGCCAGCAGCTTGGTTGGTGGAGGACAGCACTCTGGAAACACCATATATTTT. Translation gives CASSLVGGGQHSGNTIYF.

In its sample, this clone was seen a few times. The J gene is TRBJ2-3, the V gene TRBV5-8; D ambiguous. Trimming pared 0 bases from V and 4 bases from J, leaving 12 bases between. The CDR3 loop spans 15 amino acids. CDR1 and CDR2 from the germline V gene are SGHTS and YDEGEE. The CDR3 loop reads CASSLARRRADTQYF. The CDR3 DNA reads TGTGCCAGCAGCTTGGCCAGGCGTAGAGCAGATACGCAGTATTTT.

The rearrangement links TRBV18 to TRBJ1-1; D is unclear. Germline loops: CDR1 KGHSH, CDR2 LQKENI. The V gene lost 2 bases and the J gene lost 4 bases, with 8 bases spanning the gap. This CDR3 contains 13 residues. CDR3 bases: TGTGCCAGCTCACCATCCCGGGGCACTGAAGCTTTCTTT. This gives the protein CASSPSRGTEAFF. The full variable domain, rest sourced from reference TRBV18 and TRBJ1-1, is NAGVMQNPRHLVRRRGQEARLRCSPMKGHSHVYWYRQLPEEGLKFMVYLQKENIIDESGMPKERFSAEFPKEGPSILRIQQVVRGDSAAYFCASSPSRGTEAFFGQGTRLTVV.

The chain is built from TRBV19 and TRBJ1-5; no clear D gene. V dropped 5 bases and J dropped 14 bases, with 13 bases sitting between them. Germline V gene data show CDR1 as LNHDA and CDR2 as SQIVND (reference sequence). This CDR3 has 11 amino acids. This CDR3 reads CASSSSTEKHF. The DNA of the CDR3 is TGTGCCAGTAGTTCCTCGACTGAGAAGCATTTT.

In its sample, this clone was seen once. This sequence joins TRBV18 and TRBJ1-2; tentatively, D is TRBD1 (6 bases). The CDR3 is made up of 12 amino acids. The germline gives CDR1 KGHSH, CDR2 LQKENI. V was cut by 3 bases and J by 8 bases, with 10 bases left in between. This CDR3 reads CASSPRGGGYTF. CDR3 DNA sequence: TGTGCCAGCTCACCGCGGGGGGGCGGCTACACCTTC.